These 32 T cell receptor beta chains were sequenced from one sample in a study of cytomegalovirus exposure and HLA in healthy donors. This table comes from immunoSEQ multiplex PCR, and its TCRdb copy is limited to in-frame clones, with some not included. The sample consists of over 200,000 clones, about 86% of them appearing once. Sequences were obtained from PBMCs. The receptor source for this set is a woman under 30 in good health and CMV-seronegative.

V usage is TRBV5-1 and J usage is TRBJ2-1; possibly TRBD1 for D (5 bases). The CDR3 extends over 15 amino acids. V was clipped by 3 bases and J by 5 bases, with 15 bases between them. Germline V gives CDR1 SGHRS, CDR2 YFSETQ. Here the CDR3 DNA reads TGCGCCAGCAGCTGGACGACACCAGGGCACAATGAGCAGTTCTTC. Protein product: CASSWTTPGHNEQFF.

This chain connects TRBV7-8 to TRBJ2-2; 7 bases agree with TRBD1. Germline lookup yields CDR1 SGHVS and CDR2 FQNEAQ. Losses at the gene ends were 0 bases for V and 2 bases for J; bases not matched to a gene: 12. This CDR3 has 19 residues. This CDR3 reads CASSLAFQGELSNTGELFF. CDR3 DNA sequence: TGTGCCAGCAGCTTAGCGTTCCAGGGGGAACTGTCTAACACCGGGGAGCTGTTTTTT.

The chain joins TRBV28 to TRBJ1-5; D unclear. The CDR3 has 11 residues. Trimming stripped 4 bases from V and 9 bases from J, with 7 bases between. Germline assignment: CDR1 MDHEN and CDR2 SYDVKM. The CDR3 loop reads CASSYDTPQHF. As DNA, the CDR3 is TGTGCCAGCAGTTACGACACGCCCCAGCATTTT.

The rearrangement uses TRBV28 and TRBJ1-5; D not resolved. Germline assignment: CDR1 MDHEN and CDR2 SYDVKM. The CDR3 spans 18 residues. Trimming left V 3 bases short and J 0 bases short, with 18 bases between. In DNA form, the CDR3 reads TGTGCCAGCAGTTTGCTGCGCCTAAAAACGAATAGCAATCAGCCCCAGCATTTT. Encoded protein: CASSLLRLKTNSNQPQHF.

This chain links TRBV9 with TRBJ2-3; the match to TRBD2 covers 7 bases. V shed 2 bases and J 2 bases; nucleotides not matched to a gene: 8. The germline V gene encodes CDR1 SGDLS and CDR2 YYNGEE. The CDR3 is 16 residues long. CDR3 sequence (DNA): TGTGCCAGCAGCGTTTCGGCTAGCGGATCCACAGATACGCAGTATTTT. Translating gives CASSVSASGSTDTQYF.

The CDR3 DNA follows: TGTGCCAGCAGCTTAGATCTAGCGGGCTACAATGAGCAGTTCTTC. This codes for CASSLDLAGYNEQFF. The rearrangement joins TRBV11-2 to TRBJ2-1; 8 positions match TRBD2. Germline assignment: CDR1 SGHAT and CDR2 FQNNGV. This CDR3 is built from 15 residues. Losses at the gene ends were 0 bases for V and 3 bases for J; bases not matched to a gene: 1.

This clone was observed a single time. The rearrangement uses TRBV2 and TRBJ2-4, with D tentatively TRBD1 (7 bases). The CDR3 is made up of 16 amino acids. Germline values: CDR1 SNHLY, CDR2 FYNNEI. Trimming cost V 5 bases and J 2 bases, with 16 bases left between them. CDR3: CASSQTGRGTKNIQYF. The CDR3 nucleotides are TGTGCCAGCAGTCAGACAGGGCGCGGGACCAAAAACATTCAGTACTTC.

The chain carries TRBV15 and TRBJ2-7, with 11 bases aligning to TRBD2. Losses at the gene ends were 3 bases for V and 2 bases for J; bases not matched to a gene: 0. The germline CDR1 and CDR2 sequences are LNHNV and YYDKDF (reference sequence). This CDR3 has 14 residues. The DNA for the CDR3 is TGTGCCACCAGCAGGGGACTAGCGGCCTACGAGCAGTACTTC. Its protein is CATSRGLAAYEQYF.

V gene TRBV4-1 combines with J gene TRBJ2-7; possible D gene TRBD2, 6 bases. Germline V gene lookup returns CDR1 MGHRA and CDR2 YSYEKL. V lost 4 bases to trimming and J lost 3 bases, with 19 bases between them. This CDR3 has 16 residues. Written as DNA, the CDR3 is TGCGCCAGCAGCCGCCCCTCTCAGGGTAGCGGCTACGAGCAGTACTTC. Protein product: CASSRPSQGSGYEQYF.

This sequence joins TRBV29-1 and TRBJ2-1, with D perhaps TRBD2 (5 bases). Germline values: CDR1 SQVTM, CDR2 ANQGSEA. This CDR3 has 14 residues. The V gene lost 5 bases and the J gene lost 3 bases, with 14 bases spanning the gap. In DNA form, the CDR3 reads TGCAGCGTTTTCGCCGTAGGAGGCTACAATGAGCAGTTCTTC. It is translated as CSVFAVGGYNEQFF.

The chain couples TRBV11-1 to TRBJ2-7; 9 positions match TRBD2. Germline CDR1 reads SGHAT; CDR2 reads FQDESV (reference sequence). J was trimmed by 3 bases and V by 3 bases; bases with no gene match: 3. CDR3 size: 14 residues. This CDR3 is CASSFSGSGYEQYF. CDR3 nucleotide sequence: TGTGCCAGCAGCTTTAGCGGGAGCGGCTACGAGCAGTACTTC.

CDR3 DNA sequence: TGCGCCAGCAGCCCGCCGACAGGCACAGATACGCAGTATTTT. This translates into CASSPPTGTDTQYF. V usage is TRBV5-1 and J usage is TRBJ2-3, with D possibly matching TRBD1 (5 bases). In germline, CDR1 is SGHRS, CDR2 YFSETQ. With 4 bases removed from V and 1 base from J, the gap between germline ends came to 10 bases. The CDR3 has 14 amino acids.

The CDR3 DNA reads TGTGCCTGGAGTTTGGCTCTGAATCAGCCCCAGCATTTT. Encoded protein: CAWSLALNQPQHF. J is TRBJ1-5 and V is TRBV30; D remains unclear. The CDR3 sequence is 13 residues long. Germline V gene sequence: CDR1 GTSNPN, CDR2 SVGIG (reference sequence). V shed 2 bases and J shed 4 bases, with 9 bases lying between them. Full variable domain (outside the CDR3, taken from reference TRBV30 and TRBJ1-5): SQTIHQWPATLVQPVGSPLSLECTVEGTSNPNLYWYRQAAGRGLQLLFYSVGIGQISSEVPQNLSASRPQDRQFILSSKKLLLSDSGFYLCAWSLALNQPQHFGDGTRLSIL.

The rearrangement uses TRBV7-9 and TRBJ1-5, with 9 bases identical to TRBD1. Germline CDR1 is SEHNR and CDR2 is FQNEAQ (reference sequence). The CDR3 consists of 15 residues. Trimming removed 10 bases from V and 3 bases from J; junction bases left unmatched: 10. CDR3 in DNA: TGTGCCAACAGAACCGGGACAGGGATCAATCAGCCCCAGCATTTT. This encodes CANRTGTGINQPQHF.

The chain recombines TRBV21-1 with TRBJ1-5; the table's D call TRBD1 went unverified against the DNA. TRBV21-1 is shown as a pseudogene. CDR3 length equals 15 residues. This CDR3 is CASAYRGEGNQPQHF. CDR3 in DNA: TGTGCCAGCGCTTACAGGGGGGAGGGCAATCAGCCCCAGCATTTT.

V gene TRBV27 combines with J gene TRBJ2-1; 7 nucleotides agree with TRBD2. The length of the CDR3 is 15 residues. V gave up 3 bases and J gave up 6 bases; unmatched junction bases: 8. Germline lookup yields CDR1 MNHEY and CDR2 SMNVEV (reference sequence). CDR3 sequence reads: CASSFTGAGRNEQFF. The CDR3 DNA sequence: TGTGCCAGCAGTTTCACCGGAGCGGGACGCAATGAGCAGTTCTTC.

V gene TRBV19 combines with J gene TRBJ1-2; D not certain. V was clipped by 8 bases and J by 4 bases, with 11 bases between them. CDR1 and CDR2 from the germline V gene are LNHDA and SQIVND (reference sequence). The CDR3 spans 12 residues. CDR3 loop: CASGRRSYGYTF. The DNA for the CDR3 is TGTGCCAGTGGGAGGCGATCCTATGGCTACACCTTC.

The chain is built from TRBV19 and TRBJ2-1, with 7 bases fitting TRBD2. Germline V lookup: CDR1 LNHDA, CDR2 SQIVND (reference sequence). The CDR3 sequence is 18 residues long. V dropped 3 bases and J dropped 3; count of bases not matched to a gene: 14. The CDR3 here is CASSMGGRPRGRYNEQFF. CDR3 nucleotide sequence: TGTGCCAGTAGTATGGGAGGGAGGCCTCGGGGACGCTACAATGAGCAGTTCTTC.

The chain is built from TRBV19 and TRBJ2-7; D possibly corresponds to TRBD1 (5 bases). The CDR3 spans 16 residues. Germline values: CDR1 LNHDA, CDR2 SQIVND (reference sequence). Between the trimmed V and J ends, which lost 5 bases and 2 bases, there was a span of 19 bases. CDR3 protein: CASSLGTGTTAYEQYF. The CDR3, as DNA: TGTGCCAGTAGTCTGGGAACAGGTACGACCGCCTACGAGCAGTACTTC.

This chain joins TRBV27 and TRBJ2-7; D is ambiguous. Germline V CDR1 and CDR2: MNHEY, SMNVEV (reference sequence). V lost 4 bases to trimming and J lost 5 bases, with 15 bases between them. This CDR3 has 14 amino acids. CDR3 in amino acids: CASSSTNIQDEQYF. The DNA for the CDR3 is TGTGCCAGCAGTTCCACCAATATTCAGGACGAGCAGTACTTC.

The chain carries TRBV5-4 and TRBJ1-2, with 10 positions matching TRBD1. CDR3 length: 15 residues. Unmatched junction bases numbered 6, after V lost 1 base and J lost 6 bases. Germline V gene sequence: CDR1 SGHNT, CDR2 YYREEE (reference sequence). DNA for the CDR3: TGTGCCAGCAGCTTGCCCCCTGGGACAGGGGATGGCTACACCTTC. Amino acids: CASSLPPGTGDGYTF.

This chain uses TRBV7-8 with TRBJ2-6, with 10 bases lining up with TRBD1. CDR3 length: 18 amino acids. Germline-derived CDR1 and CDR2 are SGHVS and FQNEAQ. V was clipped by 6 bases and J by 0 bases; unmatched bases: 8. The DNA for the CDR3 is TGTGCCAGCAGGACGGACAGGGGGGTTGGCTCTGGGGCCAACGTCCTGACTTTC. It specifies CASRTDRGVGSGANVLTF. Full variable domain (missing parts from reference TRBV7-8 and TRBJ2-6): GAGVSQSPRYKVAKRGQDVALRCDPISGHVSLFWYQQALGQGPEFLTYFQNEAQLDKSGLPSDRFFAERPEGSVSTLKIQRTQQEDSAVYLCASRTDRGVGSGANVLTFGAGSRLTVL.

This chain joins TRBV27 and TRBJ2-7; D possibly corresponds to TRBD1 (6 bases). This CDR3 region has 16 residues. The V gene's germline CDR1 is MNHEY and CDR2 SMNVEV (reference sequence). Between the trimmed V and J ends, which lost 5 bases and 6 bases, there was a span of 23 bases. CDR3 amino acids: CASSPAGTRSRAEQYF. In nucleotides, the CDR3 is TGTGCCAGCAGTCCAGCAGGGACACGCAGTCGGGCCGAGCAGTACTTC.

The count of this clone is one. This chain's CDR3 is CASSLGQGGGPQHF. The CDR3 nucleotides are TGTGCCAGCAGCTTGGGACAGGGCGGCGGGCCCCAGCATTTT. The chain carries TRBV7-9 and TRBJ1-5; 9 bases map to TRBD1. J was trimmed by 9 bases and V by 3 bases; bases with no gene match: 6. Germline CDR1 and CDR2: SEHNR and FQNEAQ (reference sequence). This CDR3 has 14 residues.

The gene calls are TRBV5-4 and TRBJ2-7; D remains unclear. Germline V gene data show CDR1 as SGHNT and CDR2 as YYREEE (reference sequence). CDR3 length equals 15 residues. The ends were cut back, 2 bases at V and 5 bases at J, with 17 bases in the middle. CDR3 nucleotides: TGTGCCAGCAGCTTAACGGTCGGGTCGGGTGACGAGCAGTACTTC. Translated, it gives CASSLTVGSGDEQYF.

This chain uses TRBV27 with TRBJ2-1, with D perhaps matching TRBD2 (5 bases). This CDR3 spans 18 amino acids. The V and J ends lost 2 bases and 9 bases respectively, with 26 bases between them. The germline V gene encodes CDR1 MNHEY and CDR2 SMNVEV (reference sequence). This CDR3 is CASSLLSSANGIVGEQFF. In nucleotides, the CDR3 is TGTGCCAGCAGTTTACTTTCATCGGCCAACGGGATCGTAGGTGAGCAGTTCTTC.

This clone showed up just a few times. The chain couples TRBV28 to TRBJ2-7, with D hard to call. This CDR3 spans 13 amino acids. V shed 6 bases and J shed 0 bases, with 9 bases lying between them. CDR1 is MDHEN and CDR2 is SYDVKM in the germline V gene. CDR3 in amino acids: CASRRMSSYEQYF. CDR3 nucleotides: TGTGCCAGCAGGAGAATGAGCTCCTACGAGCAGTACTTC.

This clone was detected only a few times. This chain joins TRBV10-1 and TRBJ1-2; no definite D call. Between the trimmed V and J ends, which lost 4 bases and 4 bases, there was a span of 13 bases. The CDR3 has 14 residues. CDR1 and CDR2 (germline): WNHNN, SYGVQD (reference sequence). The chain's CDR3 is CASSVVKLSYGYTF. The CDR3 region has the DNA TGCGCCAGCAGTGTTGTAAAGCTGAGCTATGGCTACACCTTC.

This rearrangement joins TRBV6-1 to TRBJ1-1; no definite D call. This CDR3 has 11 residues. The germline V gene has CDR1 MNHNS and CDR2 SASEGT. Trimming pared 7 bases from V and 3 bases from J, leaving 6 bases between. The CDR3 is CASIVDTEAFF. CDR3 nucleotides: TGTGCCAGCATTGTCGACACTGAAGCTTTCTTT.

The chain couples TRBV5-1 to TRBJ1-2; D may be TRBD1 (6 bases). The CDR3 loop spans 16 amino acids. Germline CDR1 SGHRS, CDR2 YFSETQ. Trimming left V 6 bases short and J 4 bases short, with 22 bases between. The CDR3 DNA follows: TGCGCCAGCACCCTCCGGCCAACAGGGATGGGCTATGGCTACACCTTC. Translated: CASTLRPTGMGYGYTF.

J is TRBJ1-4 and V is TRBV9, with a possible D match to TRBD1 (5 bases). The CDR3 totals 15 residues. The V gene lost 4 bases and the J gene lost 7 bases, with 17 bases spanning the gap. Looked up from germline, CDR1 is SGDLS and CDR2 is YYNGEE. The CDR3 region has the DNA TGTGCCAGCAGCCCTATGTGGGCAGGGCCTGAAAAACTGTTTTTT. The encoded protein is CASSPMWAGPEKLFF.

The count of this clone is one. The genes are TRBV27 and TRBJ1-5; no clear D. This CDR3 has 13 residues. The V gene's germline CDR1 is MNHEY and CDR2 SMNVEV (reference sequence). V was trimmed by 4 bases and J by 4 bases, leaving 8 bases between them. The CDR3 region has the DNA TGTGCCAGCAGTTGGTCCCTAAATCAGCCCCAGCATTTT. Amino acids: CASSWSLNQPQHF.